Below, 23 T cell receptor beta chains from the same sample are listed, as sequenced in a study of OX40 agonist ivuxolimab in advanced cancers. The table came from immunoSEQ multiplex PCR; TCRdb's copy has only in-frame clones and leaves some out. The sample holds roughly 67,000 clones, approximately 91% seen once. The source material was CD4+ or CD8+ T cells sorted from blood, sampled in a trial of the OX40 agonist ivuxolimab. The receptors come from an adult with an advanced solid tumor such as melanoma, head and neck, liver or kidney cancer.

The chain combines TRBV28 with TRBJ1-2; the D gene is possibly TRBD1 (5 bases). CDR1 MDHEN and CDR2 SYDVKM come from the germline V gene. Trimming took off 4 bases at V and 0 bases at J, with 18 bases between the two ends. The CDR3 runs 17 residues. The DNA of the CDR3 is TGTGCCAGCAGTTCCGCGGCGGGAGGGGCTCCTAACTATGGCTACACCTTC. This codes for CASSSAAGGAPNYGYTF.

The rearrangement uses TRBV30 and TRBJ1-2; a possible D gene is TRBD1 (5 bases). The CDR3 loop spans 13 amino acids. Germline lookup yields CDR1 GTSNPN and CDR2 SVGIG (reference sequence). Trimming removed 0 bases from V and 2 bases from J, with 7 bases in between. The CDR3 DNA sequence: TGTGCCTGGAGTGTTGCAGGGAACTATGGCTACACCTTC. This encodes CAWSVAGNYGYTF.

The chain has TRBV5-4 and TRBJ2-3, with D unresolved. This CDR3 has 14 residues. V shed 4 bases and J shed 1 base, with 10 bases lying between them. The V gene's germline CDR1 is SGHNT and CDR2 YYREEE (reference sequence). In nucleotides, the CDR3 is TGTGCCAGCAGCAAGGAAGGACGCACAGATACGCAGTATTTT. Its translation is CASSKEGRTDTQYF.

This clone appeared a single time. J is TRBJ2-7 and V is TRBV9, with D possibly being TRBD2 (5 bases). CDR1 and CDR2 from the germline V gene are SGDLS and YYNGEE. V was clipped by 4 bases and J by 5 bases, with 19 bases between them. The CDR3 runs to 15 residues. The CDR3 region has the DNA TGTGCCAGCAGCCCCTGGGCGAGAGGGAACAACGAGCAGTACTTC. Its protein is CASSPWARGNNEQYF.

V is TRBV5-6 and J is TRBJ2-6; 11 nucleotides align to TRBD2. The CDR3 covers 17 residues. From germline, CDR1 is SGHDT and CDR2 YYEEEE. After removal of 4 bases from V and 0 bases from J, the junction contained 3 bases not matched to a gene. The CDR3 region is CASSGTSGNSGANVLTF. The CDR3 coding sequence is TGTGCCAGCAGCGGGACTAGCGGAAACTCTGGGGCCAACGTCCTGACTTTC.

The chain links TRBV7-2 to TRBJ2-2, with D possibly TRBD2 on 6 matching bases. The CDR3 has 12 residues. Germline assignment: CDR1 SGHTA and CDR2 FQGNSA. Trimming removed 5 bases from V and 13 bases from J, with 14 bases in between. The chain's CDR3 is CASSPPGRSLFF. DNA of the CDR3: TGTGCCAGCAGCCCCCCGGGGAGGTCGCTGTTTTTT.

The rearrangement joins TRBV6-1 to TRBJ1-6, with TRBD1 identical over 10 bases. The V gene's germline CDR1 is MNHNS and CDR2 SASEGT. J was trimmed by 9 bases and V by 6 bases; bases with no gene match: 8. The CDR3 is made up of 15 amino acids. The CDR3 sequence: CASRPSGTGVSPLHF. DNA of the CDR3: TGTGCCAGCAGACCTTCCGGGACAGGGGTTTCACCCCTCCACTTT.

J is TRBJ2-7 and V is TRBV5-5; 9 nucleotides line up with TRBD2. The CDR3 is made up of 14 amino acids. The V gene's germline CDR1 is SGHKS and CDR2 YYEKEE (reference sequence). With V trimmed by 0 bases and J by 4 bases, 2 bases remained unmatched. CDR3 loop: CASSLAGLAYEQYF. The CDR3 DNA is TGTGCCAGCAGCTTGGCCGGACTAGCGTACGAGCAGTACTTC.

The chain recombines TRBV20-1 with TRBJ1-1; no firm D call. The germline V gene encodes CDR1 DFQATT and CDR2 SNEGSKA (reference sequence). CDR3 length: 11 residues. Trimming took 6 bases from V and 7 from J, leaving 12 bases between them. The CDR3, as DNA: TGCAGTGCCGGGAGGGATGGTGAAGCTTTCTTT. Protein product: CSAGRDGEAFF.

The chain combines TRBV6-1 with TRBJ2-5; D may be TRBD1 (6 bases). The CDR3 contains 13 residues. Germline CDR1 is MNHNS and CDR2 is SASEGT. Trimming pared 3 bases from V and 5 bases from J, leaving 10 bases between. CDR3 in DNA: TGTGCCAGCAGTGAGGTCAGGGGTGAGACCCAGTACTTC. This gives the protein CASSEVRGETQYF.

The chain recombines TRBV7-2 with TRBJ2-3, with D perhaps matching TRBD1 or TRBD2 (5 bases each). Germline CDR1 SGHTA, CDR2 FQGNSA. The CDR3 spans 14 residues. Trimming cost V 1 base and J 5 bases, with 10 bases left between them. The DNA for the CDR3 is TGTGCCAGCAGCTTAGTAGAGGGGATAGATACGCAGTATTTT. Translation gives CASSLVEGIDTQYF.

The CDR3 is CAISESTGLIGGGETQYF. Written as DNA, the CDR3 is TGTGCCATCAGTGAGTCGACGGGGTTGATCGGGGGCGGAGAGACCCAGTACTTC. The V call is TRBV10-3, the J call TRBJ2-5, with D perhaps being TRBD1 or TRBD2 (6 bases each). Germline CDR1 ENHRY, CDR2 SYGVKD. The germline V and J ends were trimmed by 0 bases and 4 bases, with 21 bases remaining between them. This CDR3 comprises 18 residues.

V is TRBV2 and J is TRBJ2-5, with TRBD1 identical over 7 bases. CDR1 SNHLY and CDR2 FYNNEI come from the germline V gene. With 8 bases clipped from V and 3 bases from J, the junction kept 9 bases outside the gene matches. The CDR3 has 14 residues. The CDR3, as DNA: TGTGCCAGCCAAACCGGGACAGTCAAAGAGACCCAGTACTTC. Protein sequence: CASQTGTVKETQYF.

J is TRBJ2-5 and V is TRBV30; possible D gene TRBD1, 5 bases. CDR1 is GTSNPN and CDR2 is SVGIG in the germline V gene (reference sequence). The V end was cut by 0 bases, the J end by 5 bases, with 16 bases between. This CDR3 spans 15 amino acids. DNA of the CDR3: TGTGCCTGGAGTGTAGGGCAGGGTGACGGGGAGACCCAGTACTTC. Amino acid sequence: CAWSVGQGDGETQYF.

This clone was counted only a few times. The rearrangement joins TRBV5-1 to TRBJ2-7, with TRBD1 identical over 9 bases. CDR1 is SGHRS and CDR2 is YFSETQ in the germline V gene. Trimming took 4 bases from V and 4 from J; bases not matched to a gene: 6. The length of the CDR3 is 14 residues. The CDR3 sequence: CASSRGGQGYEQYF. The CDR3 coding sequence is TGCGCCAGCAGCAGGGGGGGACAGGGATACGAGCAGTACTTC.

The chain uses TRBV7-9 and TRBJ2-3; TRBD2 is a possible D gene (6 bases). Germline V gives CDR1 SEHNR, CDR2 FQNEAQ (reference sequence). The CDR3 is 16 amino acids. V was pared by 5 bases and J by 4 bases, with 19 bases between. The CDR3 nucleotides are TGTGCCAGCAGCAAAGGACTTGGGGAGGCGGCAGATACGCAGTATTTT. It yields the protein CASSKGLGEAADTQYF. The whole variable domain, remainder taken from reference TRBV7-9 and TRBJ2-3, is DTGVSQNPRHKITKRGQNVTFRCDPISEHNRLYWYRQTLGQGPEFLTYFQNEAQLEKSRLLSDRFSAERPKGSFSTLEIQRTEQGDSAMYLCASSKGLGEAADTQYFGPGTRLTVL.

Here the CDR3 reads CASSLVRQDTYEQYF. CDR3 in DNA: TGTGCCAGCAGCTTAGTACGACAGGACACCTACGAGCAGTACTTC. The gene calls are TRBV11-2 and TRBJ2-7; tentatively, D is TRBD1 (6 bases). The CDR3 spans 15 residues. Germline V gene lookup returns CDR1 SGHAT and CDR2 FQNNGV. V was trimmed by 1 base and J by 2 bases, leaving 12 bases between them.

This chain uses TRBV5-1 with TRBJ2-5; TRBD1 agrees at 8 bases. This CDR3 contains 14 residues. The J segment lost 4 bases and the V segment lost 2 bases, leaving 4 bases of the junction unmatched. CDR1 is SGHRS and CDR2 is YFSETQ in the germline V gene. In DNA form, the CDR3 reads TGCGCCAGCAGCTTCGGACAGGGACGAGAGACCCAGTACTTC. Translating it yields CASSFGQGRETQYF.

The chain couples TRBV14 to TRBJ2-5, with D unclear. The V end was cut by 8 bases, the J end by 4 bases, with 14 bases between. This CDR3 contains 13 residues. CDR1 is SGHDN, CDR2 FVKESK, per germline. The CDR3: CASSPHPRETQYF. In nucleotides, the CDR3 is TGTGCCAGCTCTCCCCATCCCAGAGAGACCCAGTACTTC.

This chain's CDR3 is CASSPLAGGHEQFF. CDR3 nucleotide sequence: TGTGCCAGCAGCCCTCTAGCGGGGGGGCATGAGCAGTTCTTC. The chain links TRBV9 to TRBJ2-1; TRBD2 agrees at 12 bases. CDR1 and CDR2 from the germline V gene are SGDLS and YYNGEE. The junction had 4 bases not matched to a gene; V was cut back by 4 bases and J by 8 bases. CDR3 length: 14 amino acids.

About this clone: Different DNA sequences within this sample yield the same CDR3. The chain links TRBV10-1 to TRBJ1-1; D unclear. CDR3 length equals 13 residues. Germline assignment: CDR1 WNHNN and CDR2 SYGVQD (reference sequence). V was trimmed by 5 bases and J by 1 base, leaving 8 bases between them. DNA of the CDR3: TGCGCCAGCAGTTCTGACTGGAACACTGAAGCTTTCTTT. Translation gives CASSSDWNTEAFF.

This rearrangement joins TRBV10-3 to TRBJ2-1; 9 bases are a match to TRBD1. Germline V gene sequence: CDR1 ENHRY, CDR2 SYGVKD. This CDR3 has 21 residues. With 7 bases clipped from V and 0 bases from J, the junction kept 22 bases outside the gene matches. This CDR3 is CAITGGQGHIGQTSSYNEQFF. The CDR3 coding sequence is TGTGCCATCACAGGGGGACAGGGCCATATCGGGCAAACGAGCTCCTACAATGAGCAGTTCTTC.

Only one count was recorded for this clone. V is TRBV27 and J is TRBJ1-1, with 8 bases that match TRBD1. Trimming removed 5 bases from V and 10 bases from J; junction bases left unmatched: 12. The CDR3 totals 14 residues. Germline lookup yields CDR1 MNHEY and CDR2 SMNVEV (reference sequence). CDR3 DNA: TGTGCCAGCAGTCAAGGACAGGGAGGATATGTAGCTTTCTTT. Protein: CASSQGQGGYVAFF.